This T cell receptor beta chain was retrieved from a study of blood T cell repertoires in COVID-19. Study information: From the United States, Italy and Spain came samples of acute and convalescent COVID-19. Sample material is recorded as cDNA or gDNA derived from T cells, B-cell-depleted T cells, or PBMCs.

In the authors' methods: Amplifying reference gene primers gave estimates of nucleated cell counts. The assay was immunoSEQ multiplex PCR, and TCRdb's table has in-frame clones only and misses some. For V, J and clone size, that table is used; D and trimming come from the DNA. Of about 200,000 clones listed, around 86% were seen once; the top ten hold about 6%. CDR1 and CDR2 (germline): SGHTA, FQGNSA. CDR3 length equals 14 residues. V was clipped by 1 base and J by 8 bases; unmatched bases: 7. V gene TRBV7-2 combines with J gene TRBJ1-2; the match to TRBD1 covers 7 bases. The sequencing sample was made of peripheral blood. The receptor comes from a man aged 60 to 75 who had recovered from COVID-19. The CDR3 nucleotides read TGTGCCAGCAGCTTAGGACAGGGAGTGGGCGGCTACACCTTC. Amino acid sequence: CASSLGQGVGGYTF.